This T cell receptor beta chain comes out of a study of shared clonotypes between healthy human individuals. Study outcomes and limitations: Exclusively blood specimens were collected; tissue repertoires likely differ.

The CDR3 is 16 amino acids. V was clipped by 2 bases and J by 6 bases; unmatched bases: 10. Germline CDR1 is SGHTA and CDR2 is FQGNSA. On this clone itself: What it binds is unknown.

The test was conducted at deep level. Profiled with immunoSEQ multiplex PCR; TCRdb holds only in-frame clones, not every one. The sample lists 2 million to 3 million clones, more than 80% occurring once. This receptor was obtained from a young man in good health. Sequencing was done on a sample of naive CD4+ T cells sorted from blood. Subset meaning: CD45RA+ positively selected. The chain links TRBV7-2 to TRBJ1-5; 7 bases match TRBD1. The CDR3 loop reads CASSLMADRWVQPQHF. The CDR3 bases are TGTGCCAGCAGCTTAATGGCGGACAGGTGGGTTCAGCCCCAGCATTTT. Full variable domain (rest looked up from reference TRBV7-2 and TRBJ1-5): GAGVSQSPSNKVTEKGKDVELRCDPISGHTALYWYRQSLGQGLEFLIYFQGNSAPDKSGLPSDRFSAERTGGSVSTLTIQRTQQEDSAVYLCASSLMADRWVQPQHFGDGTRLSIL.